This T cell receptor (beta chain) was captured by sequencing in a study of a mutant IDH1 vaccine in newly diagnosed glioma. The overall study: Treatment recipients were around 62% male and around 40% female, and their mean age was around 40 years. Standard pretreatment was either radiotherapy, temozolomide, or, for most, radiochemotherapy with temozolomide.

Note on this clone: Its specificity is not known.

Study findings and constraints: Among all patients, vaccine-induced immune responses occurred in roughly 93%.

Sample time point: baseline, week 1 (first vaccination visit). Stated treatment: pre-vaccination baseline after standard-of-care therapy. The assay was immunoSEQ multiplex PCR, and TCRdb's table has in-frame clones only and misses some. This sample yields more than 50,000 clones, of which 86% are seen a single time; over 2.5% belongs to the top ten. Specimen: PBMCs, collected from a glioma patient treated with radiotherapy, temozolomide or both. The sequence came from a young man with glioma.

The CDR3 nucleotides read TGTGCCAGTAGGAGGTCCGGGTCTCTCAACGAGCAGTACTTC. The encoded protein is CASRRSGSLNEQYF. The chain carries TRBV19 and TRBJ2-7, with D uncertain. From germline, CDR1 is LNHDA and CDR2 SQIVND (reference sequence). Trimming took off 6 bases at V and 5 bases at J, with 17 bases between the two ends. This CDR3 has 14 residues. The whole variable domain, filled in from reference TRBV19 and TRBJ2-7, reads DGGITQSPKYLFRKEGQNVTLSCEQNLNHDAMYWYRQDPGQGLRLIYYSQIVNDFQKGDIAEGYSVSREKKESFPLTVTSAQKNPTAFYLCASRRSGSLNEQYFGPGTRLTVT.